The 4 T cell receptor beta chains below were found in one sample sequenced in a study of cytomegalovirus exposure and HLA in healthy donors. Assay: immunoSEQ multiplex PCR; the TCRdb copy retains only in-frame clones and omits some. The data contain 85,000 to 90,000 clones, 96% of them seen just once; the ten biggest clones take up less than 0.8%. The sequenced sample was PBMCs. The receptor set was obtained from a man aged 18 to 29 in good health and CMV-seronegative.

As to this clone: The junction differs from germline at one of its ends, possibly a read error. The V call is TRBV5-4, the J call TRBJ2-5, with 8 bases matching TRBD2. The CDR3 is 15 residues long. Germline V gene data show CDR1 as SGHNT and CDR2 as YYREEE (reference sequence). The CDR3 region is CATSPTGGPRETQYF. The CDR3 DNA reads TGTGCCACCAGCCCCACGGGAGGGCCCAGGGAGACCCAGTACTTC.

The chain uses TRBV27 and TRBJ2-7; TRBD1 agrees at 9 bases. Germline values: CDR1 MNHEY, CDR2 SMNVEV (reference sequence). The CDR3 is 14 amino acids. V lost 5 bases and J lost 4; bases outside the gene matches: 6. The CDR3 nucleotides are TGTGCCAGCAGTGCACAGGGGGCCTCGTACGAGCAGTACTTC. It codes for CASSAQGASYEQYF.

This rearrangement joins TRBV7-8 to TRBJ1-2; 7 nucleotides line up with TRBD1. In germline, CDR1 is SGHVS, CDR2 FQNEAQ. V lost 5 bases and J lost 1; bases outside the gene matches: 13. This CDR3 spans 17 amino acids. CDR3 sequence reads: CASSVPITRGFNYGYTF. The CDR3 bases are TGTGCCAGCAGCGTCCCAATTACCAGGGGGTTTAACTATGGCTACACCTTC.

Remarks on this clone: One end of the junction varies from germline; a read error may be responsible. The chain employs TRBV29-1 and TRBJ2-1; 9 bases are shared with TRBD2. The germline V gene has CDR1 SQVTM and CDR2 ANQGSEA. The CDR3 consists of 14 residues. CDR3 in amino acids: CSVEFLLAGPKGVF. The CDR3 DNA is TGCAGCGTTGAATTTTTACTAGCGGGTCCTAAGGGGGTCTTC.